Detailed here is one TCR beta chain. The record originates from a study of cytomegalovirus exposure and HLA in healthy donors. This CDR3 has 13 amino acids. Germline CDR1 reads SGHTA; CDR2 reads FQGNSA. The V end was cut by 1 base, the J end by 6 bases, with 10 bases between. The PCR employed 60 Vbeta primers together with 13 Jbeta primers. Here immunoSEQ multiplex PCR was the method, and the copy in TCRdb shows in-frame clones only, minus some. Of 110,000 or so clones in the sample, approximately 83% were seen once. The J gene is TRBJ2-7, the V gene TRBV7-2; maybe TRBD2 (6 bases). The sequenced sample was PBMCs. The clonotype was recovered from a woman younger than 35 in good health and CMV-seronegative. The CDR3 reads CASSLGGGTEQYF. The CDR3 DNA sequence: TGTGCCAGCAGCTTAGGTGGAGGGACCGAGCAGTACTTC.